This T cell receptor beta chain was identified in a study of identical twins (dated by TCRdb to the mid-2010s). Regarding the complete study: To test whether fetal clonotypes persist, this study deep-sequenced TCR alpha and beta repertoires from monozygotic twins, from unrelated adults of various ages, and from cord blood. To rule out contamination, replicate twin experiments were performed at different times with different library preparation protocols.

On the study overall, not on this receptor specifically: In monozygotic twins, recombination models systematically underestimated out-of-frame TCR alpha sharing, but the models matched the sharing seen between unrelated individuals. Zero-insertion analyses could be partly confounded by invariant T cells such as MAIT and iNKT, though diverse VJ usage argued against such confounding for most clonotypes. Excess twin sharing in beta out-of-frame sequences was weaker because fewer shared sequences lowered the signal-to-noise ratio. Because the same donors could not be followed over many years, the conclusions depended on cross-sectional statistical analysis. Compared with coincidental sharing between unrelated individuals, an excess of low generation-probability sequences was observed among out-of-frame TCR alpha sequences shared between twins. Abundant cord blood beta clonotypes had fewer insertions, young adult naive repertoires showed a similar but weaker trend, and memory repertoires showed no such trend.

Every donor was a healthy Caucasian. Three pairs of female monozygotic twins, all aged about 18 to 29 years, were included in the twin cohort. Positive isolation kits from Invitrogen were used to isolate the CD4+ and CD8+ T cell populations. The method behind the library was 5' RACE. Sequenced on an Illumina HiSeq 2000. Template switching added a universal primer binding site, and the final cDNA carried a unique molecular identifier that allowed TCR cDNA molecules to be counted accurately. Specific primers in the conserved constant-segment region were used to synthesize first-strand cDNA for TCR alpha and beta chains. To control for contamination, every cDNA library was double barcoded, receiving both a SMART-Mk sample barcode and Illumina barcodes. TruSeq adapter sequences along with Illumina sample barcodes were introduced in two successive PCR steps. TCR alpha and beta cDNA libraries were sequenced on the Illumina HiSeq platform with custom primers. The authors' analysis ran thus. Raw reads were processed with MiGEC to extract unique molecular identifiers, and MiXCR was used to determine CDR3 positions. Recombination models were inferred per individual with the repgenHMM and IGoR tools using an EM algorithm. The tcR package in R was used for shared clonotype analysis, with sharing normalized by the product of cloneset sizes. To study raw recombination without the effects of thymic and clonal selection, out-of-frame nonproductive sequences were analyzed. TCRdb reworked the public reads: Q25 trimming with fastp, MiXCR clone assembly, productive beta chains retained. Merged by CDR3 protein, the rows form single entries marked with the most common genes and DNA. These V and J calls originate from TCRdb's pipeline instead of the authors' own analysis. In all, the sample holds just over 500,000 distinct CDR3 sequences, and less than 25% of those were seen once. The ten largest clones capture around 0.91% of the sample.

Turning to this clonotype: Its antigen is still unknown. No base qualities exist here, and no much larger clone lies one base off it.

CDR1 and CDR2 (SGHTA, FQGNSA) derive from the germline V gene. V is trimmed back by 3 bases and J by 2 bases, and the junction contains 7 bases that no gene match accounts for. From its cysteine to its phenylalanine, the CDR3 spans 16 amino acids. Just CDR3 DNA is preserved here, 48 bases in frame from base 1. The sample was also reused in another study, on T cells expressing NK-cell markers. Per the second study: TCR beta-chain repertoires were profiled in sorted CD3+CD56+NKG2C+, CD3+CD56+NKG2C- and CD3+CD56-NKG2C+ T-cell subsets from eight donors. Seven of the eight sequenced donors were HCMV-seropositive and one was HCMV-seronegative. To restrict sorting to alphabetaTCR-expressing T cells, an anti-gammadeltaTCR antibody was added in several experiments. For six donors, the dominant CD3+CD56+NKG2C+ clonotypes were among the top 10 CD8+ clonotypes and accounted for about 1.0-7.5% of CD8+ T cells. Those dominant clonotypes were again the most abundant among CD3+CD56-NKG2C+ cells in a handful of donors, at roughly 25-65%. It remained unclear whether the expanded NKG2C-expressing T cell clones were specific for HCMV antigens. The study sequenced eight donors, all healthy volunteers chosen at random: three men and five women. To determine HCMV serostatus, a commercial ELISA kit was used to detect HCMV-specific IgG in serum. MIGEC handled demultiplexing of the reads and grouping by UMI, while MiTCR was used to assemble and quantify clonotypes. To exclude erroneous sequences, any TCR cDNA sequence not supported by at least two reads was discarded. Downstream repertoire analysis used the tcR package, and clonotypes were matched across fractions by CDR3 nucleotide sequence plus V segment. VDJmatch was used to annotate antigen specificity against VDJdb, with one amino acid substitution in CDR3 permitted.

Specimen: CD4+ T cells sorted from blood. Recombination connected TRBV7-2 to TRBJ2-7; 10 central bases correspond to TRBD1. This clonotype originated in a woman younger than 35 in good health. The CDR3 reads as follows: CASSFRGQGVAYEQYF. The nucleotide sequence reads TGTGCCAGCAGCTTTAGAGGACAGGGGGTCGCCTACGAGCAGTACTTC.